One and the same sample provided the 9 T cell receptor beta chains below, sequenced in a study of OX40 agonist ivuxolimab in advanced cancers. Profiling relied on immunoSEQ multiplex PCR, and the TCRdb table lists in-frame clones only, not all of them. The sample shows roughly 20,000 clones, 60% to 85% of them seen only once. Specimen: CD4+ or CD8+ T cells sorted from blood, collected in a trial of the OX40 agonist ivuxolimab. Receptors were obtained from an adult with an advanced solid tumor such as melanoma, head and neck, liver or kidney cancer.

The rearrangement uses TRBV7-9 and TRBJ2-6, with unresolved D. Germline V gene lookup returns CDR1 SEHNR and CDR2 FQNEAQ (reference sequence). The CDR3 is 18 amino acids. V dropped 6 bases and J dropped 0 bases, with 18 bases sitting between them. CDR3 protein: CASRDQKYSASGANVLTF. The CDR3 DNA follows: TGTGCCAGCAGGGACCAGAAATATAGTGCCTCTGGGGCCAACGTCCTGACTTTC. The full variable domain, its missing parts supplied by reference TRBV7-9 and TRBJ2-6, is DTGVSQNPRHKITKRGQNVTFRCDPISEHNRLYWYRQTLGQGPEFLTYFQNEAQLEKSRLLSDRFSAERPKGSFSTLEIQRTEQGDSAMYLCASRDQKYSASGANVLTFGAGSRLTVL.

The rearrangement uses TRBV6-5 and TRBJ2-1; tentatively, D is TRBD1 (6 bases). The CDR3 covers 13 residues. The ends were cut back, 5 bases at V and 10 bases at J, with 15 bases in the middle. The germline V gene has CDR1 MNHEY and CDR2 SVGAGI. The CDR3 loop reads CASSPNNRVEQFF. Written as DNA, the CDR3 is TGTGCCAGCAGTCCAAATAACAGGGTCGAGCAGTTCTTC.

This sequence joins TRBV29-1 and TRBJ2-1; D is undetermined. V was shortened by 4 bases and J by 4 bases, with 14 bases between the two germline ends. The CDR3 loop spans 14 amino acids. Germline V gene lookup returns CDR1 SQVTM and CDR2 ANQGSEA. CDR3 region: CSVGLGNFYNEQFF. In nucleotides, the CDR3 is TGCAGCGTTGGTCTGGGGAACTTTTACAATGAGCAGTTCTTC.

The rearrangement uses TRBV6-5 and TRBJ2-2, with 7 positions matching TRBD1. This CDR3 region has 16 residues. CDR1 and CDR2 from the germline V gene are MNHEY and SVGAGI. The J segment lost 3 bases and the V segment lost 0 bases, leaving 4 bases of the junction unmatched. The CDR3 DNA is TGTGCCAGCAGTTACTCGACAGGGATTTACACCGGGGAGCTGTTTTTT. Translated: CASSYSTGIYTGELFF.

The chain couples TRBV7-6 to TRBJ2-1, with D perhaps matching TRBD1 (6 bases). The germline V gene has CDR1 SGHVS and CDR2 FNYEAQ. This CDR3 region has 14 residues. V was clipped by 3 bases and J by 7 bases, with 13 bases between them. For the CDR3, the DNA is TGTGCCAGCAGCTTTCCCGGGACAACGAATGAGCAGTTCTTC. It specifies CASSFPGTTNEQFF.

This chain links TRBV6-6 with TRBJ1-6; TRBD1 might be the D (5 bases). Germline values: CDR1 MNHNY, CDR2 SVGAGI (reference sequence). The CDR3 is 15 residues long. V gave up 8 bases and J gave up 3 bases, with 14 bases separating them. CDR3 DNA sequence: TGTGCCAGCTCGCCTCAGGGCGACTATAATTCACCCCTCCACTTT. It translates to CASSPQGDYNSPLHF.

The rearrangement links TRBV6-5 to TRBJ2-3; D ambiguous. V shed 5 bases and J shed 2 bases, with 8 bases lying between them. The CDR3 length is 13 residues. Germline V gene sequence: CDR1 MNHEY, CDR2 SVGAGI. CDR3 sequence: CASSVFNTDTQYF. Here the CDR3 DNA reads TGTGCCAGCAGTGTCTTCAACACAGATACGCAGTATTTT.

V and J are TRBV11-1 and TRBJ2-7; 11 bases fit TRBD2. The CDR3 is 16 residues long. Looked up from germline, CDR1 is SGHAT and CDR2 is FQDESV (reference sequence). V lost 3 bases to trimming and J lost 5 bases; unmatched junction nucleotides: 9. The CDR3 here is CASSFGFSGGAHEQYF. CDR3 DNA sequence: TGTGCCAGCAGCTTCGGATTTAGCGGGGGGGCCCACGAGCAGTACTTC.

The rearrangement joins TRBV27 to TRBJ2-1, with D possibly matching TRBD1 (7 bases). Germline CDR1 MNHEY, CDR2 SMNVEV (reference sequence). The V end lost 7 bases, the J end lost 5 bases, and 18 bases lay between the germline ends. The length of the CDR3 is 15 residues. The DNA for the CDR3 is TGTGCCAGCACCCAGGGGGGCGGTGGGGACAATGAGCAGTTCTTC. This sequence encodes CASTQGGGGDNEQFF.